This T cell receptor (beta chain) was recorded in a study of shared clonotypes between healthy human individuals. As concerns this clone: A much larger clone lies a single base off, so this may be a read error.

Germline CDR1 is MNHEY and CDR2 is SVGAGI. The CDR3 runs 12 residues. V was clipped by 6 bases and J by 1 base, with 6 bases between them. Generated by immunoSEQ multiplex PCR, the TCRdb table keeps only in-frame clones and is missing some. The sample holds about 2.3 million clones; 85% to 95% are singletons and the top ten take about 0.41%. The chain combines TRBV6-5 with TRBJ1-1; D is unresolved. Sequenced input: naive CD4+ T cells from PBMCs. Subset meaning: CD45RA+ positively selected. The sequence was collected from a man aged 18 to 35 in good health. Some clones in this sample may be carry-over from other donors' samples. The CDR3: CASRLQNTEAFF. The CDR3 bases are TGTGCCAGCAGGTTACAGAACACTGAAGCTTTCTTT.